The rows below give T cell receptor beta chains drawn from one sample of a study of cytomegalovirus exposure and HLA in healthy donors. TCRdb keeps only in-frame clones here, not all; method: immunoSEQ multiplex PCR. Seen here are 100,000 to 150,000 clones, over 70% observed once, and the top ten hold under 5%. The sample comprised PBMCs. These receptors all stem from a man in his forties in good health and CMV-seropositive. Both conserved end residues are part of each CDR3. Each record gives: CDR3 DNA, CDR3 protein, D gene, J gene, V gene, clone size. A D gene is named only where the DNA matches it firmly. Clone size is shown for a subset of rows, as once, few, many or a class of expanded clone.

TGCGCCAGCAGCCAAGACCCCCTAGCGGGAGCCTACAATGAGCAGTTCTTC CASSQDPLAGAYNEQFF TRBD2 TRBJ2-1 TRBV4-3 NA
TGTGCCAGTAGTATGGAGGGGGGGGGAGCTTTCTTT CASSMEGGGAFF NA TRBJ1-1 TRBV19 NA
TGTGCCACCAGCAGAGCATTTGACACATGGGGCAATCAGCCCCAGCATTTT CATSRAFDTWGNQPQHF NA TRBJ1-5 TRBV15 NA
TGTGCCAGCAGCTTGGGGCAGGGCAAAGGAACCGGGGAGCTGTTTTTT CASSLGQGKGTGELFF NA TRBJ2-2 TRBV5-4 once
TGCGCCAGCAGCTACGGACAGAGCTCCTACAATGAGCAGTTCTTC CASSYGQSSYNEQFF NA TRBJ2-1 TRBV5-1 NA
TGTGCCAGCAGCTTAGCCCGGACTCCTGGGCCAGATACGCAGTATTTT CASSLARTPGPDTQYF NA TRBJ2-3 TRBV7-9 NA
TGTGCCAGCAGCCCCGGTGGGCGGGGCCCTGGGGGTGGTACGCAGTATTTT CASSPGGRGPGGGTQYF NA TRBJ2-3 TRBV5-4 NA
TGTGCCAGCAGCTTAAGAGGGGGGGTTTTCTACAATGAGCAGTTCTTC CASSLRGGVFYNEQFF NA TRBJ2-1 TRBV7-3 NA
TGTGCCAGCAGTTCAATCACGAGCTCCTACAATGAGCAGTTCTTC CASSSITSSYNEQFF NA TRBJ2-1 TRBV27 NA
TGTGCCTGGAGTGGACAGGGTAATGAGCAGTTCTTC CAWSGQGNEQFF TRBD1 TRBJ2-1 TRBV30 NA
TGTGCCAGCAGCCCAGACAGGGGGAATCAGCCCCAGCATTTT CASSPDRGNQPQHF TRBD1 TRBJ1-5 TRBV6-4 NA
TGTGCCAGCAGTCCCGGACAGGAGCAGTACTTC CASSPGQEQYF NA TRBJ2-7 TRBV6-5 NA
TGTGCAAGCGGCAGCTACGAGCAGTACTTC CASGSYEQYF NA TRBJ2-7 TRBV6-6 NA
TGCGCCAGCAGCCAAGATCTTGGCGGAACCGTCACAGATACGCAGTATTTT CASSQDLGGTVTDTQYF NA TRBJ2-3 TRBV4-3 NA
TGCGCCAGCAGCGGGGGTTCAGGGGAAGGGGCTACGCAGTATTTT CASSGGSGEGATQYF NA TRBJ2-3 TRBV5-1 NA
TGTGCCAGCAGTTTCCCCCCTAAGTACAATGAGCAGTTCTTC CASSFPPKYNEQFF NA TRBJ2-1 TRBV27 NA
TGTGCCAGCAGCCAATGGCAGGGGCAGAATGGCTACACCTTC CASSQWQGQNGYTF NA TRBJ1-2 TRBV16 NA
TGCAGCGGGGAGAGCACAGATACGCAGTATTTT CSGESTDTQYF NA TRBJ2-3 TRBV20-1 NA
TGTGCCAACAGCTTGTCAGGGGCCAATCAGCCCCAGCATTTT CANSLSGANQPQHF NA TRBJ1-5 TRBV5-5 NA
TGTGCCAGCAGCTTAGGGGGGGGCCGGACAGATACGCAGTATTTT CASSLGGGRTDTQYF NA TRBJ2-3 TRBV11-3 NA
TGTGCCATCAGTGAGTCGGGTAGCGGGAGCTCTGGGGCCAACGTCCTGACTTTC CAISESGSGSSGANVLTF TRBD2 TRBJ2-6 TRBV10-3 once
TGTGCCAGCACCCGACTCCCTGTGGGACTAGCGGGAGAAAGGGCCTACGAGCAGTACTTC CASTRLPVGLAGERAYEQYF TRBD2 TRBJ2-7 TRBV13 NA
TGCGCCAGCAGCCAAGATGGACTAGCGGGAGTAGATACGCAGTATTTT CASSQDGLAGVDTQYF TRBD2 TRBJ2-3 TRBV4-1 once
TGTGCCAGCAGCTTGGGCCAGGTCGAAAAACTGTTTTTT CASSLGQVEKLFF NA TRBJ1-4 TRBV5-5 NA
TGTGCCAGCAATGCGGGGTACAATCAGCCCCAGCATTTT CASNAGYNQPQHF NA TRBJ1-5 TRBV6-1 NA
TGTGCCAGCAGTTGGGCTAGCGGGAGGGCCTCACGGGAGCAGTACTTC CASSWASGRASREQYF TRBD2 TRBJ2-7 TRBV6-5 few
TGTGCCAGCACCATGCTAGCGGGAGGGGATGAGCAGTTCTTC CASTMLAGGDEQFF TRBD2 TRBJ2-1 TRBV6-4 NA
TGTGCCAGCAGCTTAGATTCGTATTTTCGACAGAACTCCTACGAGCAGTACTTC CASSLDSYFRQNSYEQYF NA TRBJ2-7 TRBV7-8 NA
TGCGCCAGCAGCTTGTTGGGACAGGGGGTCGATACGCAGTATTTT CASSLLGQGVDTQYF TRBD1 TRBJ2-3 TRBV5-1 NA
TGCGCCAGCGAAACAGGGGGTAGTGGGGCCAACGTCCTGACTTTC CASETGGSGANVLTF TRBD1 TRBJ2-6 TRBV5-1 NA
TGTGCCAGCAGCCCCTCCGCGGGGCTATCTGCGCATGCCGAGCAGTACTTC CASSPSAGLSAHAEQYF NA TRBJ2-7 TRBV7-9 NA
TGCGCCAGCAGCTTGGGGCAATACACCGGGGAGCTGTTTTTT CASSLGQYTGELFF NA TRBJ2-2 TRBV5-1 NA
TGTGCCAGCTCAGACAACAGGGGTTCGGGCACCGGGGAGCTGTTTTTT CASSDNRGSGTGELFF TRBD1 TRBJ2-2 TRBV18 NA
TGTGCCAGCAGCTTCCGGACAGGCGCGATCTACGAGCAGTACTTC CASSFRTGAIYEQYF TRBD1 TRBJ2-7 TRBV11-3 NA
TGTGCCATCAGCCCTGTGGCGCAGGGGGCGCGCGAGCAGTACTTC CAISPVAQGAREQYF TRBD1 TRBJ2-7 TRBV5-4 NA
TGTGCTAGCAGTCCCCGGACAGGGACGAATTCACCCCTCCACTTT CASSPRTGTNSPLHF TRBD1 TRBJ1-6 TRBV27 NA
TGCGCCAGCAGCGGGACTAGTAGCGAGACCCAGTACTTC CASSGTSSETQYF TRBD2 TRBJ2-5 TRBV5-1 NA
TGTGCCAGCAGCTTAGATGCGGGTGCCTACAATGAGCAGTTCTTC CASSLDAGAYNEQFF NA TRBJ2-1 TRBV11-3 NA
TGTGCCAGCAGCCTCGAGCCCACCCACGAGCAGTACTTC CASSLEPTHEQYF NA TRBJ2-7 TRBV5-4 NA
TGCGCCAGCAGCTTGGCAGCGGCAGAAGGAAACACCATATATTTT CASSLAAAEGNTIYF NA TRBJ1-3 TRBV5-1 NA
TGTGCCAGCAGCTTGAGGGCTAGCGGGAGGACCGGGGAGCTGTTTTTT CASSLRASGRTGELFF TRBD2 TRBJ2-2 TRBV5-4 NA
TGTGCCAGCAGCTGGGACAGATCCTACGAGCAGTACTTC CASSWDRSYEQYF TRBD1 TRBJ2-7 TRBV7-9 NA
TGTGCCAGCAGCGTACAGGGGATGGATGGGTCGGGCACTGAAGCTTTCTTT CASSVQGMDGSGTEAFF TRBD1 TRBJ1-1 TRBV5-7 NA
TGTGCTAGTGGTTTGGGGGGGCAGGATGAAAAACTGTTTTTT CASGLGGQDEKLFF NA TRBJ1-4 TRBV12-5 NA
TGTGCCAGCAGACTAGCGGGACTCTACGAGCAGTACTTC CASRLAGLYEQYF TRBD2 TRBJ2-7 TRBV28 NA
TGTGCCAGCAGCGGGGGAAACACTGAAGCTTTCTTT CASSGGNTEAFF NA TRBJ1-1 TRBV27 NA
TGTGCTAGTGCTCTGAACAGGGGTGGCTACACCTTC CASALNRGGYTF TRBD1 TRBJ1-2 TRBV12-5 NA
TGTGCCAGCAGCTTACGCGGGACGAACACCGGGGAGCTGTTTTTT CASSLRGTNTGELFF NA TRBJ2-2 TRBV7-6 NA
TGTGCCAGCAGCGTAGCGGGGAATGAGCAGTTCTTC CASSVAGNEQFF NA TRBJ2-1 TRBV9 once
TGTGCCAGCAGCTTAGCGGGTACCCAAGAGACCCAGTACTTC CASSLAGTQETQYF NA TRBJ2-5 TRBV7-3 NA
TGTGCCCGGACCGTAGGACAGCTCGCTTTCTTT CARTVGQLAFF NA TRBJ1-1 TRBV30 few
TGTGCCAGCAGTTTCCTAACCCAGACAGGGGGCGATGAAAAACTGTTTTTT CASSFLTQTGGDEKLFF TRBD1 TRBJ1-4 TRBV28 NA
TGTGCCAGTAGTGAGCGGGGGGGGGCTACCACCTACGAGCAGTACTTC CASSERGGATTYEQYF TRBD2 TRBJ2-7 TRBV19 once
TGTGCCAGCAGTTTCCGGGACAGCTCCTATGAGCAGTACTTC CASSFRDSSYEQYF TRBD1 TRBJ2-7 TRBV27 NA
TGTGCCAGCAGCTTAACCCCCGGGACAGCCTACGAGCAGTACTTC CASSLTPGTAYEQYF TRBD1 TRBJ2-7 TRBV7-2 NA
TGTGCCAGCAGTGATCCCTTTGCGCAGGGTGAAGCTTTCTTT CASSDPFAQGEAFF NA TRBJ1-1 TRBV6-1 NA
TGCGCCAGCAGCCAAGAGAGGACTAGGAGTTACGAGCAGTACTTC CASSQERTRSYEQYF TRBD2 TRBJ2-7 TRBV4-1 NA
TGTGCCTCCTTAGAGGCGGGGGGGGAAACAGATACGCAGTATTTT CASLEAGGETDTQYF TRBD2 TRBJ2-3 TRBV10-3 NA
TGTGCCAGCAGCCAAGATCGGGGTTCGGCAAACACCATATATTTT CASSQDRGSANTIYF NA TRBJ1-3 TRBV14 once